The next 27 T cell receptor beta chains were all read from a single sample in a study of T cells after posttransplantation cyclophosphamide. Busulfan-fludarabine conditioning, marrow transplant, and cyclophosphamide on days +3 and +4 were administered. TCRdb's table, derived via immunoSEQ multiplex PCR, lists solely in-frame clones and lacks some. The repertoire includes 15,000 to 25,000 clones, approximately 86% of them detected once, and roughly 6.6% sits in the top ten. The source was PBMCs, collected after allogeneic stem cell transplant with posttransplant cyclophosphamide. The origin of the receptors is a female patient aged 40 to 55 who received an allogeneic stem cell transplant from a related donor, was CMV-positive, and had no GVHD. Some T cells could come from the graft donor.

The J gene is TRBJ2-3, the V gene TRBV30; D gene uncertain. The CDR3 loop spans 16 amino acids. Per germline, CDR1 GTSNPN and CDR2 SVGIG (reference sequence). V dropped 2 bases and J dropped 4 bases, with 19 bases sitting between them. The CDR3 region has the DNA TGTGCCTGGAGTATCGAAGGTCTCCGAGGCTCAGATACGCAGTATTTT. Translating it yields CAWSIEGLRGSDTQYF.

This chain joins TRBV7-3 and TRBJ1-1; D might be TRBD1 (6 bases). Trimming stripped 5 bases from V and 1 base from J, with 11 bases between. Germline CDR1 SGHTA, CDR2 FQGTGA. The CDR3 sequence is 14 residues long. The chain's CDR3 is CASSPGQSNTEAFF. The CDR3 coding sequence is TGTGCCAGCAGCCCTGGACAGTCGAACACTGAAGCTTTCTTT.

The chain is built from TRBV6-1 and TRBJ2-6; unclear D gene. Trimming took 6 bases from V and 0 from J, leaving 3 bases between them. This CDR3 spans 13 amino acids. The germline V gene encodes CDR1 MNHNS and CDR2 SASEGT. The CDR3 DNA is TGTGCCAGCAGCCACTCTGGGGCCAACGTCCTGACTTTC. Encoded protein: CASSHSGANVLTF.

The chain joins TRBV18 to TRBJ1-4, with D tentatively TRBD1 (6 bases). CDR1 is KGHSH and CDR2 is LQKENI in the germline V gene. V was pared by 6 bases and J by 8 bases, with 22 bases between. The CDR3 is made up of 16 amino acids. CDR3 coding DNA: TGTGCCAGCTCTCTCATGGACGGCCTCCAGGGGGAAAAACTGTTTTTT. This gives the protein CASSLMDGLQGEKLFF.

This clone occurred a few times. For the CDR3, the DNA is TGTGCCAGCAGTACCTCCCATCTCGACAGGGACAATCAGCCCCAGCATTTT. It is translated as CASSTSHLDRDNQPQHF. The rearrangement joins TRBV28 to TRBJ1-5; 7 bases match TRBD1. The germline gives CDR1 MDHEN, CDR2 SYDVKM. The CDR3 extends over 17 amino acids. After removal of 5 bases from V and 3 bases from J, the junction contained 13 bases not matched to a gene.

This clone has only a few counts. The genes are TRBV19 and TRBJ1-5, with D maybe TRBD1 (5 bases). The CDR3 covers 11 residues. Germline V gene sequence: CDR1 LNHDA, CDR2 SQIVND (reference sequence). Deletions cut 4 bases from V and 11 bases from J, with 9 bases between. The CDR3 reads CASSNGHSQHF. CDR3 sequence (DNA): TGTGCCAGTAGTAACGGACATTCCCAGCATTTT.

The rearrangement links TRBV6-5 to TRBJ2-7; TRBD2 agrees at 9 bases. The CDR3 totals 15 residues. V gave up 6 bases and J gave up 0 bases; unmatched junction bases: 6. Germline V gene data show CDR1 as MNHEY and CDR2 as SVGAGI. The CDR3 bases are TGTGCCAGCAGAGGCGGGAGGGCCATCTCCTACGAGCAGTACTTC. This codes for CASRGGRAISYEQYF.

V and J are TRBV27 and TRBJ2-1; D is uncertain. The CDR3 has 13 residues. The V end was cut by 3 bases, the J end by 4 bases, with 7 bases between. The V gene's germline CDR1 is MNHEY and CDR2 SMNVEV (reference sequence). The CDR3 here is CASSFARYNEQFF. The CDR3 coding sequence is TGTGCCAGCAGTTTCGCCAGATACAATGAGCAGTTCTTC.

The J gene is TRBJ2-1, the V gene TRBV19; 14 nucleotides agree with TRBD2. V trimming: 10 bases; J trimming: 7 bases; junction bases outside the gene matches: 3. CDR3 length: 13 amino acids. Germline V gene data show CDR1 as LNHDA and CDR2 as SQIVND (reference sequence). Here the CDR3 DNA reads TGTGCCATCGGGACTAGCGGGAGTAATGAGCAGTTCTTC. Its protein product is CAIGTSGSNEQFF.

This clone came up once. The chain couples TRBV7-9 to TRBJ1-1; tentatively, D is TRBD1 (5 bases). This CDR3 has 14 residues. In germline, CDR1 is SEHNR, CDR2 FQNEAQ (reference sequence). Trimming stripped 8 bases from V and 2 bases from J, with 15 bases between. CDR3 sequence: CASGGSRGNTEAFF. CDR3 in DNA: TGTGCCAGCGGGGGGTCCCGGGGAAACACTGAAGCTTTCTTT.

This chain joins TRBV9 and TRBJ2-7; D call uncertain. CDR3 length: 14 amino acids. Germline CDR1 SGDLS, CDR2 YYNGEE. Trimming took off 0 bases at V and 0 bases at J, with 7 bases between the two ends. CDR3: CASSVGATSYEQYF. The CDR3 DNA sequence: TGTGCCAGCAGCGTAGGGGCCACCTCCTACGAGCAGTACTTC.

The chain recombines TRBV18 with TRBJ2-1, with 7 bases matching TRBD2. The CDR3 loop spans 15 amino acids. Unmatched junction bases numbered 6, after V lost 3 bases and J lost 4 bases. Germline V gives CDR1 KGHSH, CDR2 LQKENI. Here the CDR3 reads CASSPGTKIYNEQFF. CDR3 nucleotide sequence: TGTGCCAGCTCACCCGGGACTAAAATATACAATGAGCAGTTCTTC. Together with reference TRBV18 and TRBJ2-1, the CDR3 gives the full variable domain: NAGVMQNPRHLVRRRGQEARLRCSPMKGHSHVYWYRQLPEEGLKFMVYLQKENIIDESGMPKERFSAEFPKEGPSILRIQQVVRGDSAAYFCASSPGTKIYNEQFFGPGTRLTVL.

This clone was recorded a few times. The gene calls are TRBV5-4 and TRBJ2-7; 12 nucleotides align to TRBD2. CDR3 size: 15 residues. The V and J ends lost 0 bases and 7 bases, in that order; junction bases with no gene match: 5. Germline V gene data show CDR1 as SGHNT and CDR2 as YYREEE (reference sequence). CDR3 bases: TGTGCCAGCAGCTTGGGCGGTCTAGCGGGAGGGGAGCAGTACTTC. It codes for CASSLGGLAGGEQYF.

This clone was observed once. The chain recombines TRBV27 with TRBJ2-7, with a tentative D call TRBD1 (7 bases). Germline V lookup: CDR1 MNHEY, CDR2 SMNVEV (reference sequence). Trimming removed 2 bases from V and 0 bases from J, with 17 bases in between. The CDR3 consists of 17 residues. The CDR3 here is CASSLRAGRGDSYEQYF. In DNA, the CDR3 is TGTGCCAGCAGTTTACGGGCGGGCAGGGGGGACTCCTACGAGCAGTACTTC.

This rearrangement joins TRBV18 to TRBJ1-4; D is possibly TRBD1 (5 bases). Between the trimmed V and J ends, which lost 6 bases and 2 bases, there was a span of 13 bases. There are 15 residues in the CDR3. The germline CDR1 and CDR2 sequences are KGHSH and LQKENI. The CDR3 nucleotides are TGTGCCAGCTCCACAGGCCGCGTCACTAATGAAAAACTGTTTTTT. Translation: CASSTGRVTNEKLFF.

This chain uses TRBV30 with TRBJ2-7, with D tentatively TRBD2 (5 bases). This CDR3 contains 14 residues. Per the germline V gene, CDR1 is GTSNPN and CDR2 is SVGIG (reference sequence). Trimming removed 3 bases at V and 3 bases at J, with 15 bases between. The DNA for the CDR3 is TGTGCCTGGAGGGCCTTCGGGATGGGCTACGAGCAGTACTTC. Its protein product is CAWRAFGMGYEQYF. The full variable domain, rest sourced from reference TRBV30 and TRBJ2-7, is SQTIHQWPATLVQPVGSPLSLECTVEGTSNPNLYWYRQAAGRGLQLLFYSVGIGQISSEVPQNLSASRPQDRQFILSSKKLLLSDSGFYLCAWRAFGMGYEQYFGPGTRLTVT.

The genes are TRBV18 and TRBJ2-7; TRBD1 is a possible D gene (5 bases). V lost 3 bases and J lost 6, with 15 bases in between. The germline CDR1 and CDR2 sequences are KGHSH and LQKENI. The CDR3 is 14 amino acids. CDR3 nucleotide sequence: TGTGCCAGCTCACCCCTCCAGGGTGATCGCGAGCAGTACTTC. This codes for CASSPLQGDREQYF.

The V gene is TRBV13, the J gene TRBJ2-5; D remains ambiguous. The length of the CDR3 is 12 residues. Deletions cut 1 base from V and 4 bases from J, with 4 bases between. The germline CDR1 and CDR2 sequences are PRHDT and FYEKMQ (reference sequence). DNA of the CDR3: TGTGCCAGCAGCTTAGAGCGAGAGACCCAGTACTTC. Its translation is CASSLERETQYF.

The V and J genes are TRBV7-9 and TRBJ1-2, with 9 positions matching TRBD1. Germline CDR1 SEHNR, CDR2 FQNEAQ (reference sequence). V lost 1 base and J lost 6; bases outside the gene matches: 6. The CDR3 is 15 residues long. The CDR3 coding sequence is TGTGCCAGCAGCTTAGGGACCGGGACAGGGCATGGCTACACCTTC. Amino acids: CASSLGTGTGHGYTF.

The chain couples TRBV4-3 to TRBJ2-2, with D perhaps TRBD1 (7 bases). V dropped 1 base and J dropped 5 bases, with 11 bases sitting between them. The length of the CDR3 is 15 residues. Germline CDR1 and CDR2: LGHNA and YSLEER. CDR3 residues: CASSQVTGTTGELFF. As DNA, the CDR3 is TGCGCCAGCAGCCAAGTGACAGGGACTACCGGGGAGCTGTTTTTT.

The chain links TRBV6-1 to TRBJ2-1, with 7 bases matching TRBD2. The germline CDR1 and CDR2 sequences are MNHNS and SASEGT. V gave up 8 bases and J gave up 7 bases; unmatched junction bases: 11. The CDR3 runs 14 residues. The CDR3 DNA reads TGTGCCAGCGGGGCGGGAGTCCTGTCTAATGAGCAGTTCTTC. It encodes CASGAGVLSNEQFF.

V usage is TRBV4-3 and J usage is TRBJ2-7; the D gene is possibly TRBD2 (6 bases). The CDR3 length is 15 residues. Per germline, CDR1 LGHNA and CDR2 YSLEER. The V and J ends lost 1 base and 3 bases respectively, with 13 bases between them. The CDR3 here is CASSQAGVGSYEQYF. The DNA of the CDR3 is TGCGCCAGCAGCCAAGCGGGGGTAGGCAGCTACGAGCAGTACTTC.

The chain has TRBV28 and TRBJ1-1; D not certain. Germline V gene lookup returns CDR1 MDHEN and CDR2 SYDVKM. V lost 8 bases, J lost 4 bases, and 14 bases lay in between. CDR3 size: 13 residues. CDR3: CASSLPVVTEAFF. The DNA for the CDR3 is TGTGCCAGCTCCCTCCCGGTTGTCACTGAAGCTTTCTTT.

The chain recombines TRBV19 with TRBJ2-7, with D tentatively TRBD1 (6 bases). The CDR3 is 14 amino acids. The V end lost 4 bases, the J end lost 3 bases, and 13 bases lay between the germline ends. Germline V CDR1 and CDR2: LNHDA, SQIVND (reference sequence). The CDR3: CASSNRVRNYEQYF. The CDR3 nucleotides are TGTGCCAGTAGTAACAGGGTGAGGAACTACGAGCAGTACTTC. Full variable domain (rest looked up from reference TRBV19 and TRBJ2-7): DGGITQSPKYLFRKEGQNVTLSCEQNLNHDAMYWYRQDPGQGLRLIYYSQIVNDFQKGDIAEGYSVSREKKESFPLTVTSAQKNPTAFYLCASSNRVRNYEQYFGPGTRLTVT.

The chain joins TRBV10-3 to TRBJ2-5; TRBD2 aligns across 9 bases. With 3 bases clipped from V and 2 bases from J, the junction kept 4 bases outside the gene matches. The CDR3 extends over 15 amino acids. Germline CDR1 ENHRY, CDR2 SYGVKD. The CDR3 protein is CAISERAGGQETQYF. The CDR3 DNA reads as TGTGCCATCAGTGAACGGGCGGGAGGGCAAGAGACCCAGTACTTC.

V is TRBV4-3 and J is TRBJ2-5; 13 bases align to TRBD2. CDR3 length: 18 amino acids. Trimming took 1 base from V and 2 from J; bases not matched to a gene: 7. Per the germline V gene, CDR1 is LGHNA and CDR2 is YSLEER. The CDR3 sequence is CASSQGGLAGQRQETQYF. The DNA of the CDR3 is TGCGCCAGCAGCCAAGGGGGACTAGCGGGGCAGAGACAAGAGACCCAGTACTTC.

This clone came up a few times. The chain combines TRBV27 with TRBJ2-7; D is possibly TRBD2 (6 bases). The CDR3 sequence is 15 residues long. V was clipped by 2 bases and J by 3 bases, with 14 bases between them. Germline assignment: CDR1 MNHEY and CDR2 SMNVEV (reference sequence). The CDR3 spells CASSLGRGAGYEQYF. The CDR3 DNA reads as TGTGCCAGCAGTTTAGGGCGGGGTGCGGGCTACGAGCAGTACTTC.